The 10 T cell receptor beta chains below come from one sample, sequenced in a study of monozygotic twins with inflammatory bowel disease. No DNA is given; TCRdb re-called the 5' RACE reads and lists each CDR3 protein once. The sample totals approximately 200,000 distinct CDR3 sequences; its top ten clones hold around 1.5%. The sample taken for sequencing was blood. The origin of the receptors is a human donor with ulcerative colitis or Crohn's disease, or a healthy co-twin of an affected twin (not recorded which).

This chain links TRBV12-3 or TRBV12-4 with TRBJ2-1. The CDR3 contains 14 residues. The CDR3 region is CASSFGRSYNEQFF.

This sequence joins TRBV2 and TRBJ1-4; the D call from TCRdb, TRBD1, cannot be confirmed without DNA. Germline assignment: CDR1 SNHLY and CDR2 FYNNEI. CDR3 length: 13 residues. The CDR3 is CAGGDRGLSKLFF.

V usage is TRBV20-1 and J usage is TRBJ2-3; the TCRdb D gene call, TRBD1, has no DNA to confirm it. Germline CDR1 is DFQATT and CDR2 is SNEGSKA (reference sequence). The CDR3 sequence is 16 residues long. CDR3 amino acids: CSAEPSFVSRGATQYF.

The chain couples TRBV29-1 to TRBJ2-2; checking the TCRdb D call of TRBD1 is not possible without DNA. From germline, CDR1 is SQVTM and CDR2 ANQGSEA. The CDR3 runs to 13 residues. CDR3 loop: CSVGTGFTGELFF.

The chain recombines TRBV7-9 with TRBJ2-5; TCRdb gives TRBD1 as the D gene, but with no DNA this cannot be confirmed. The CDR3 totals 15 residues. The germline V gene encodes CDR1 SEHNR and CDR2 FQNEAQ (reference sequence). CDR3 amino acids: CASSLVEGVWETQYF.

The chain has TRBV5-1 and TRBJ2-1; TCRdb gives TRBD2 as the D gene, but with no DNA this cannot be confirmed. This CDR3 is built from 16 residues. Germline V gives CDR1 SGHRS, CDR2 YFSETQ. This CDR3 reads CASSLGLAGGISEQFF.

This chain joins TRBV15 and TRBJ1-5. Germline V gene data show CDR1 as LNHNV and CDR2 as YYDKDF (reference sequence). The CDR3 runs to 15 residues. CDR3 in amino acids: CATSRVLGEGQPQHF.

The V and J genes are TRBV16 and TRBJ1-4. The CDR3 is 12 amino acids. Germline assignment: CDR1 KGHSY and CDR2 FQNENV. The CDR3: CASSHSQEKLFF.

The chain joins TRBV6-1 to TRBJ1-2. Germline V gene sequence: CDR1 MNHNS, CDR2 SASEGT. The CDR3 totals 14 residues. CDR3 in amino acids: CASKGGGRSYGYTF.

The chain joins TRBV2 to TRBJ2-2; TCRdb outputs TRBD2, but without DNA this stays unchecked. The CDR3 has 16 residues. Per germline, CDR1 SNHLY and CDR2 FYNNEI. The CDR3 reads CASSVGPGPNTGELFF.